A single sample gave rise to the 30 T cell receptor beta chains below, sequenced in a study of T-cell memory formation after mild COVID-19. One entry per CDR3 protein, called by TCRdb with MiXCR from the 5' RACE reads. The sample consists of over 10,000 distinct CDR3 sequences, 12% of them appearing once. Sequences were obtained from PBMCs or a T cell subset sorted from them (not recorded which). Receptors originate from an adult woman who had mild COVID-19 (a few samples of this study predate the infection). Cell type and time point are not known.

This clonotype occurred many times. The chain is built from TRBV20-1 and TRBJ1-2; no firm D call. Trimming pared 3 bases from V and 4 bases from J, leaving 3 bases between. CDR1 DFQATT and CDR2 SNEGSKA come from the germline V gene (reference sequence). This CDR3 has 10 amino acids. The CDR3 DNA reads TGCAGTGCTAGGGGCTATGGCTACACCTTC. Amino acids: CSARGYGYTF.

This clonotype was seen ten or more times. The chain employs TRBV9 and TRBJ2-1; 7 positions match TRBD2. The germline CDR1 and CDR2 sequences are SGDLS and YYNGEE. V lost 0 bases and J lost 4; bases outside the gene matches: 10. This CDR3 spans 17 amino acids. The CDR3 bases are TGTGCCAGCAGCGTAGGCGGATCTAGCGGAAGATACAATGAGCAGTTCTTC. Encoded protein: CASSVGGSSGRYNEQFF.

This clonotype showed up many times. This chain joins TRBV12-3 or TRBV12-4 and TRBJ1-5; 8 positions agree with TRBD1. J lost 6 bases, V lost 4 bases, and 8 bases had no gene match. This CDR3 contains 15 residues. This CDR3 reads CASSSQGAVGQPQHF. The CDR3 DNA sequence: TGTGCCAGCAGTTCCCAGGGGGCTGTGGGTCAGCCCCAGCATTTT.

This clonotype was counted between two and nine times. V and J are TRBV19 and TRBJ2-1, with 7 bases matching TRBD2. The CDR3 consists of 14 residues. Germline-derived CDR1 and CDR2 are LNHDA and SQIVND (reference sequence). Trimming at V came to 6 bases and at J to 0 bases, leaving 2 bases not matched to a gene. CDR3 coding DNA: TGTGCCAGTAGCGGGACTACCTCCTACAATGAGCAGTTCTTC. Protein sequence: CASSGTTSYNEQFF.

In this sample, this clonotype turned up many times. The chain has TRBV4-1 and TRBJ2-2; 13 nucleotides match TRBD2. Trimming cost V 4 bases and J 5 bases; bases outside gene matches: 7. The CDR3 contains 17 residues. The germline gives CDR1 MGHRA, CDR2 YSYEKL. The chain's CDR3 is CASSLGLAGSETGELFF. As DNA, the CDR3 is TGCGCCAGCAGCCTGGGACTAGCGGGGTCAGAAACCGGGGAGCTGTTTTTT.

By share, this clonotype counts as medium-sized. The chain recombines TRBV5-1 with TRBJ1-1, with TRBD1 matching 8 bases. The ends lost 4 bases at V and 1 base at J; junction bases unmatched: 6. This CDR3 spans 15 amino acids. Per germline, CDR1 SGHRS and CDR2 YFSETQ. The CDR3 DNA reads TGCGCCAGCAGCGGATGGACAGGGAGGAACACTGAAGCTTTCTTT. Translated: CASSGWTGRNTEAFF. The complete variable domain, with remaining parts taken from reference TRBV5-1 and TRBJ1-1, reads KAGVTQTPRYLIKTRGQQVTLSCSPISGHRSVSWYQQTPGQGLQFLFEYFSETQRNKGNFPGRFSGRQFSNSRSEMNVSTLELGDSALYLCASSGWTGRNTEAFFGQGTRLTVV.

This clonotype was seen ten or more times. J is TRBJ1-5 and V is TRBV5-5, with D unresolved. The V end was cut by 1 base, the J end by 2 bases, with 7 bases between. Germline loops: CDR1 SGHKS, CDR2 YYEKEE (reference sequence). The CDR3 is 14 amino acids. For the CDR3, the DNA is TGTGCCAGCAGCTTGTCCCGTGGCAATCAGCCCCAGCATTTT. Translation gives CASSLSRGNQPQHF.

This clonotype was observed at least ten times. The chain couples TRBV20-1 to TRBJ1-2; D gene unclear. The V and J ends lost 0 bases and 7 bases respectively, with 9 bases between them. This CDR3 spans 12 amino acids. Looked up from germline, CDR1 is DFQATT and CDR2 is SNEGSKA (reference sequence). Here the CDR3 DNA reads TGCAGTGCTAGAGATTACCTAGTTGGCTACACCTTC. As protein: CSARDYLVGYTF.

This clonotype appeared many times. The chain has TRBV24-1 and TRBJ2-5; 11 bases are shared with TRBD1. Germline CDR1 and CDR2: KGHDR and SFDVKD. V lost 4 bases and J lost 1; bases outside the gene matches: 10. CDR3 size: 18 residues. CDR3 loop: CATSEPGTGGWGQETQYF. CDR3 coding DNA: TGTGCCACCAGTGAACCCGGGACAGGGGGTTGGGGCCAAGAGACCCAGTACTTC.

At least ten counts were recorded for this clonotype. J is TRBJ1-2 and V is TRBV24-1, with D possibly matching TRBD1 (6 bases). The CDR3 totals 14 residues. Trimming took off 5 bases at V and 3 bases at J, with 12 bases between the two ends. Germline V gene lookup returns CDR1 KGHDR and CDR2 SFDVKD. CDR3 sequence (DNA): TGTGCCACCAGTGCGGGCGGGGGGCACTATGGCTACACCTTC. It yields the protein CATSAGGGHYGYTF.

This clonotype was counted at least ten times. V is TRBV4-2 and J is TRBJ2-2; D is undetermined. CDR3 size: 13 residues. Germline V gene lookup returns CDR1 LGHNA and CDR2 YNFKEQ. Between the trimmed V and J ends, which lost 4 bases and 5 bases, there was a span of 8 bases. CDR3 DNA sequence: TGTGCCAGCAGCCCTCATGAGACCGGGGAGCTGTTTTTT. Translated, it gives CASSPHETGELFF.

This clonotype was seen at least ten times. J is TRBJ2-7 and V is TRBV19; 8 bases are a match to TRBD1. The CDR3 is 14 amino acids. With V trimmed by 5 bases and J by 2 bases, 5 bases remained unmatched. Per germline, CDR1 LNHDA and CDR2 SQIVND (reference sequence). The CDR3 DNA is TGTGCCAGTAGTGTCGACAGGGGACCCTACGAGCAGTACTTC. This codes for CASSVDRGPYEQYF.

This clonotype was picked up many times. The chain carries TRBV24-1 and TRBJ1-1, with D possibly TRBD1 on 6 matching bases. The CDR3 is 13 residues long. Germline CDR1 and CDR2: KGHDR and SFDVKD. With 10 bases removed from V and 11 bases from J, the gap between germline ends came to 22 bases. CDR3 sequence reads: CATEDQGSMRAFF. For the CDR3, the DNA is TGTGCCACAGAAGACCAGGGGTCGATGCGGGCTTTCTTT.

In its sample, this clonotype was seen many times. CDR3 amino acids: CASSQEGLALLSEQYF. The CDR3 region has the DNA TGTGCCAGCAGCCAAGAGGGACTAGCTCTACTCTCCGAGCAGTACTTC. The chain uses TRBV14 and TRBJ2-7, with 9 nucleotides matching TRBD2. V shed 0 bases, J shed 6 bases, and the junction held 9 bases outside the gene matches. The CDR3 covers 16 residues. Germline assignment: CDR1 SGHDN and CDR2 FVKESK.

There are many counts of this clonotype. The chain combines TRBV25-1 with TRBJ2-7; D possibly matches TRBD1 or TRBD2 (5 bases each). Germline V gives CDR1 MGHDK, CDR2 SYGVNS. The CDR3 covers 13 residues. V was pared by 2 bases and J by 0 bases, with 5 bases between. DNA for the CDR3: TGTGCCAGCAGTGAAGGGACCTCCTACGAGCAGTACTTC. It translates to CASSEGTSYEQYF.

This clonotype was counted many times. The chain employs TRBV7-9 and TRBJ2-1; D gene ambiguous. The CDR3 totals 14 residues. V lost 5 bases and J lost 6, with 14 bases in between. Germline-derived CDR1 and CDR2 are SEHNR and FQNEAQ (reference sequence). The CDR3: CASSPVVVGNEQFF. DNA of the CDR3: TGTGCCAGCAGCCCAGTGGTAGTCGGCAATGAGCAGTTCTTC.

This clonotype occurred many times. This chain links TRBV24-1 with TRBJ2-3; D not resolved. The CDR3 totals 16 residues. Trimming pared 4 bases from V and 1 base from J, leaving 14 bases between. CDR1 and CDR2 from the germline V gene are KGHDR and SFDVKD. The CDR3 DNA reads TGTGCCACCAGTGACCTGTGGTATGGAGGCACAGATACGCAGTATTTT. This encodes CATSDLWYGGTDTQYF.

This clonotype was counted at least ten times. This chain links TRBV24-1 with TRBJ1-2, with 9 bases that match TRBD1. This CDR3 contains 14 residues. The V and J ends lost 3 bases and 5 bases, in that order; junction bases with no gene match: 3. Germline loops: CDR1 KGHDR, CDR2 SFDVKD. As DNA, the CDR3 is TGTGCCACCAGTGATGGGACAGGGTGGTATGGCTACACCTTC. Encoded protein: CATSDGTGWYGYTF.

V and J are TRBV15 and TRBJ2-3; TRBD2 matches at 7 bases. CDR3 length equals 16 residues. CDR1 is LNHNV, CDR2 YYDKDF, per germline (reference sequence). With V trimmed by 3 bases and J by 6 bases, 12 bases remained unmatched. CDR3: CATSRGSSGVGDTQYF. In DNA form, the CDR3 reads TGTGCCACCAGCAGGGGCTCTAGCGGAGTGGGCGATACGCAGTATTTT.

CDR3 sequence reads: CASSGQGAAYNEQFF. The CDR3 DNA reads TGCGCCAGCAGCGGACAGGGGGCGGCCTACAATGAGCAGTTCTTC. V gene TRBV5-1 combines with J gene TRBJ2-1; 11 bases match TRBD1. The CDR3 consists of 15 residues. The germline gives CDR1 SGHRS, CDR2 YFSETQ. J lost 2 bases, V lost 4 bases, and 2 bases had no gene match.

The gene calls are TRBV11-2 and TRBJ2-1; tentative D call: TRBD2 (6 bases). V lost 5 bases, J lost 9 bases, and 11 bases lay in between. Per the germline V gene, CDR1 is SGHAT and CDR2 is FQNNGV. The length of the CDR3 is 12 residues. The chain's CDR3 is CASSHLGSEQFF. Written as DNA, the CDR3 is TGTGCCAGCAGCCACCTCGGGAGTGAGCAGTTCTTC.

This clonotype appeared many times. V usage is TRBV12-3 or TRBV12-4 and J usage is TRBJ1-5, with 7 bases aligning to TRBD1. The CDR3 has 14 residues. The V segment lost 5 bases and the J segment 2 bases; nucleotides outside the gene matches: 3. The CDR3 DNA reads TGTGCCAGCAGTCGACAGGGTGGCAATCAGCCCCAGCATTTT. It yields the protein CASSRQGGNQPQHF.

V usage is TRBV25-1 and J usage is TRBJ2-5; 8 positions agree with TRBD2. The V and J ends lost 6 bases and 5 bases, in that order; junction bases with no gene match: 5. Germline V gene lookup returns CDR1 MGHDK and CDR2 SYGVNS. This CDR3 contains 13 residues. Here the CDR3 reads CASRRSGGETQYF. The CDR3, as DNA: TGTGCCAGCAGAAGAAGCGGGGGTGAGACCCAGTACTTC.

In its sample, this clonotype was seen many times. The rearrangement links TRBV3-1 to TRBJ2-5, with D perhaps given as TRBD1 or TRBD2 (5 bases each). The CDR3 sequence is 20 residues long. CDR1 and CDR2 (germline): LGHDT, YNNKEL (reference sequence). The V end was cut by 0 bases, the J end by 0 bases, with 23 bases between. This CDR3 reads CASSQDWGTWARAYQETQYF. For the CDR3, the DNA is TGTGCCAGCAGCCAAGACTGGGGGACCTGGGCTAGAGCGTACCAAGAGACCCAGTACTTC.

The CDR3 region has the DNA TGTGCCAGCAGCCCGGGACTAGCTTCCTACGAGCAGTACTTC. Translated: CASSPGLASYEQYF. This chain links TRBV3-1 with TRBJ2-7; the match to TRBD2 covers 9 bases. The ends lost 4 bases at V and 1 base at J; junction bases unmatched: 2. The CDR3 consists of 14 residues. CDR1 is LGHDT and CDR2 is YNNKEL in the germline V gene (reference sequence).

This clonotype has a count of ten or more. This sequence joins TRBV30 and TRBJ2-1; 8 positions match TRBD2. CDR1 is GTSNPN, CDR2 SVGIG, per germline (reference sequence). CDR3 size: 17 residues. The ends lost 0 bases at V and 1 base at J; junction bases unmatched: 8. CDR3 sequence (DNA): TGTGCCTGGAGTGTAAGGGTAGCGGGGATATCCTACAATGAGCAGTTCTTC. Translation: CAWSVRVAGISYNEQFF.

Many counts were recorded for this clonotype. The chain employs TRBV20-1 and TRBJ1-6; D unresolved. V shed 1 base and J shed 0 bases, with 1 base lying between them. The CDR3 spans 13 residues. Per germline, CDR1 DFQATT and CDR2 SNEGSKA (reference sequence). CDR3 coding DNA: TGCAGTGCTAGAGTCTCCTATAATTCACCCCTCCACTTT. It yields the protein CSARVSYNSPLHF.

In its sample, this clonotype was seen a few times. This chain links TRBV19 with TRBJ2-7; TRBD2 is a possible D gene (6 bases). Looked up from germline, CDR1 is LNHDA and CDR2 is SQIVND (reference sequence). The CDR3 covers 12 residues. Trimming shortened V by 3 bases and J by 5 bases, and 8 bases separated the two germline ends. The CDR3 sequence is CASSMGGHEQYF. CDR3 nucleotides: TGTGCCAGTAGTATGGGGGGACACGAGCAGTACTTC.

In this sample, this clonotype turned up many times. The rearrangement uses TRBV5-1 and TRBJ2-3, with 7 bases aligning to TRBD1. Germline CDR1 and CDR2: SGHRS and YFSETQ. J was trimmed by 0 bases and V by 3 bases; bases with no gene match: 4. This CDR3 has 15 residues. CDR3 bases: TGCGCCAGCAGCTCGGGACAGAAGAGCACAGATACGCAGTATTTT. Translated, it gives CASSSGQKSTDTQYF. The full variable domain, rest sourced from reference TRBV5-1 and TRBJ2-3, is KAGVTQTPRYLIKTRGQQVTLSCSPISGHRSVSWYQQTPGQGLQFLFEYFSETQRNKGNFPGRFSGRQFSNSRSEMNVSTLELGDSALYLCASSSGQKSTDTQYFGPGTRLTVL.

This clonotype was detected many times. Here the CDR3 reads CASSPSGPLEQYF. DNA for the CDR3: TGCGCCAGCAGCCCATCAGGACCCCTTGAGCAGTACTTC. The chain combines TRBV5-1 with TRBJ2-7; D remains ambiguous. This CDR3 contains 13 residues. Germline loops: CDR1 SGHRS, CDR2 YFSETQ. With 4 bases removed from V and 7 bases from J, the gap between germline ends came to 15 bases.